Listed below are T cell receptor beta chains from one sample, sequenced in a study of cytomegalovirus exposure and HLA in healthy donors. Sequencing was performed with immunoSEQ multiplex PCR; in TCRdb, only in-frame clones are kept and a portion is missing. The sample includes about 130,000 clones, roughly 76% of them seen just once. The sample was PBMCs. The receptors were sampled from a woman aged 55-70 years in good health and CMV-seropositive. CDR3s leave out the opening cysteine and the closing phenylalanine or tryptophan.

V: TRBV4-2; J: TRBJ2-5; CDR3: ASSQEREGSETQY
V: TRBV10-3; J: TRBJ2-3; CDR3: AISLQLAASTDTQY
V: TRBV29-1; J: TRBJ2-7; CDR3: SVAQVQRNEQY
V: TRBV7-2; J: TRBJ2-1; CDR3: ASSLFVDNEQF
V: TRBV6-1; J: TRBJ1-6; CDR3: ASSGPAPGVSSPLH
V: TRBV11-2; J: TRBJ1-1; CDR3: ASSLDPGGATEAF
V: TRBV5-1; J: TRBJ2-2; CDR3: ASSPGLQNTGELF
V: TRBV7-3; J: TRBJ2-2; CDR3: ASSLGVAGELF
V: TRBV13; J: TRBJ1-4; CDR3: ASSSTGQGAREKLF
V: TRBV6-1; J: TRBJ2-1; CDR3: ASSRDREKSEQF
V: TRBV13; J: TRBJ1-3; CDR3: ASSRPDFSEMKHTIY
V: TRBV11-2; J: TRBJ1-3; CDR3: ASSFSGGPSGNTIY
V: TRBV6-5; J: TRBJ1-3; CDR3: ASSYTTGVTIY
V: TRBV5-1; J: TRBJ1-3; CDR3: ASSLVQGIEGNTIY
V: TRBV20-1; J: TRBJ2-3; CDR3: SGKHGDTQY
V: TRBV5-6; J: TRBJ1-1; CDR3: ASRVTGNTEAF
V: TRBV28; J: TRBJ1-1; CDR3: ASSPSTGAREAF
V: TRBV27; J: TRBJ1-2; CDR3: ASSLSWGLDGYT
V: TRBV6-5; J: TRBJ1-1; CDR3: ASSRQGGNTEAF
V: TRBV11-2; J: TRBJ2-5; CDR3: ASKRGGHIPFQETQY
V: TRBV7-2; J: TRBJ2-7; CDR3: ASTRVGGNYEQY
V: TRBV30; J: TRBJ2-1; CDR3: AWRGLSGWNEQF
V: TRBV5-1; J: TRBJ2-1; CDR3: ASSSGGAYNEQF
V: TRBV9; J: TRBJ2-5; CDR3: ASSVANGRAGETQY
V: TRBV5-1; J: TRBJ2-7; CDR3: ASSPDPGLAGEQY
V: TRBV7-3; J: TRBJ1-1; CDR3: ASRPTANTEAF
V: TRBV20-1; J: TRBJ2-7; CDR3: SLRPDEQY
V: TRBV19; J: TRBJ2-5; CDR3: ASSAVGGLGETQY
V: TRBV5-1; J: TRBJ2-5; CDR3: ASSSGPAAGQETQY
V: TRBV4-1; J: TRBJ1-3; CDR3: ASSQDLTGTENTIY
V: TRBV7-2; J: TRBJ2-5; CDR3: ASTSDTQETQY
V: TRBV9; J: TRBJ2-3; CDR3: ASSPPGADTQY
V: TRBV5-4; J: TRBJ2-7; CDR3: ASSRWTGGREQY
V: TRBV4-3; J: TRBJ2-3; CDR3: ASSQNPPSGGAADTQY
V: TRBV7-9; J: TRBJ2-1; CDR3: ASSLGEGSYNEQF
V: TRBV7-9; J: TRBJ1-2; CDR3: ASSLSYRTNYGYT
V: TRBV19; J: TRBJ1-1; CDR3: ASSPRTGGNTEAF
V: TRBV29-1; J: TRBJ2-2; CDR3: SVEDMREPGELF
V: TRBV19; J: TRBJ2-1; CDR3: ASSSGQAPNNEQF
V: TRBV7-9; J: TRBJ1-2; CDR3: ASTANYGYT
V: TRBV4-3; J: TRBJ2-2; CDR3: ASAPRTGSLTGELF
V: TRBV6-5; J: TRBJ2-7; CDR3: ASSYRRAHEQY
V: TRBV5-6; J: TRBJ2-5; CDR3: ASSRTSVQETQY
V: TRBV18; J: TRBJ1-1; CDR3: ASSPPSGQKTEAF
V: TRBV7-9; J: TRBJ1-3; CDR3: ASSSTQGARGNTIY
V: TRBV27; J: TRBJ1-1; CDR3: ASSSGTGGDRNTEAF
V: TRBV5-5; J: TRBJ2-5; CDR3: ASSWGGLTETQY
V: TRBV19; J: TRBJ2-1; CDR3: ASARQGQINNEQF
V: TRBV4-2; J: TRBJ1-6; CDR3: ASSPADGQTYNSPLH
V: TRBV27; J: TRBJ2-7; CDR3: ASSPILNLGPGAGEQY
V: TRBV15; J: TRBJ1-4; CDR3: ATSTRQGANEKLF
V: TRBV11-2; J: TRBJ1-4; CDR3: ASSSEALDEKLF
V: TRBV9; J: TRBJ2-1; CDR3: ASSEGTGPYNEQF
V: TRBV6-1; J: TRBJ2-1; CDR3: ASILNADEQF